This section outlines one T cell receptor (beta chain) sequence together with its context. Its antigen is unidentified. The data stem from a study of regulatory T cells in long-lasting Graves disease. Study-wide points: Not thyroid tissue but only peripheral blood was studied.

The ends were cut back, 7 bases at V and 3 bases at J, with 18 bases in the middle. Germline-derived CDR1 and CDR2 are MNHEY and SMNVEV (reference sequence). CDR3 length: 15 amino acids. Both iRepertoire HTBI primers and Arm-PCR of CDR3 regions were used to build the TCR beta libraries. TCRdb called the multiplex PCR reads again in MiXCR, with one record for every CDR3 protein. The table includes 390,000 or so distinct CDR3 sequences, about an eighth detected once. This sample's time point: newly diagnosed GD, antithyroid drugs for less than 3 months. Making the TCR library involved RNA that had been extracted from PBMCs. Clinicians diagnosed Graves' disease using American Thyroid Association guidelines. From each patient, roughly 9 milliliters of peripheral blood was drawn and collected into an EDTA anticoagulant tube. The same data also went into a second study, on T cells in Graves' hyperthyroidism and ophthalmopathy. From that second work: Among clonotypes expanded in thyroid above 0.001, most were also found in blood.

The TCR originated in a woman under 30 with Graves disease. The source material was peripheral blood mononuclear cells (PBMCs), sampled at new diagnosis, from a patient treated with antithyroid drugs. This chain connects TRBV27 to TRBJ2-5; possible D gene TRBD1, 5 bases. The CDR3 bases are TGTGCCAGCATCCCCCTTTGGGGCTTCGAAGAGACCCAGTACTTC. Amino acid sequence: CASIPLWGFEETQYF.